The 25 T cell receptor beta chains given below trace back to one sample, sequenced in a study of yellow fever vaccine responses in identical twins. TCRdb analysed the RT-PCR reads with MiXCR anew, one entry per CDR3 protein. The repertoire consists of some 5,000 distinct CDR3 sequences, with about two thirds occurring once and the leading ten covering under 2%. Sequences were derived from T cells from blood (PBMCs), unsorted or a sorted subset (not recorded which), sampled before or after yellow fever vaccination (not recorded which). The receptors were sampled from a woman between 18 and 30 years old who received the yellow fever vaccine.

The CDR3 protein is CSVVMTGRSYNEQFF. CDR3 sequence (DNA): TGCAGCGTTGTGATGACAGGGCGCTCCTACAATGAGCAGTTCTTC. V usage is TRBV29-1 and J usage is TRBJ2-1; 7 positions agree with TRBD1. This CDR3 comprises 15 residues. J lost 0 bases, V lost 4 bases, and 6 bases had no gene match. The germline V gene encodes CDR1 SQVTM and CDR2 ANQGSEA.

This clonotype has a single count. This chain joins TRBV7-9 and TRBJ1-2; D not certain. V was trimmed by 3 bases and J by 5 bases, leaving 13 bases between them. The germline V gene encodes CDR1 SEHNR and CDR2 FQNEAQ (reference sequence). The CDR3 contains 14 residues. The CDR3 loop is CASSLPGYEYGYTF. In DNA form, the CDR3 reads TGTGCCAGCAGCTTGCCGGGATATGAATATGGCTACACCTTC.

The chain joins TRBV29-1 to TRBJ2-1, with D possibly being TRBD1 (5 bases). There are 15 residues in the CDR3. Germline V lookup: CDR1 SQVTM, CDR2 ANQGSEA. The germline V and J ends were trimmed by 0 bases and 2 bases, with 11 bases remaining between them. The CDR3 sequence: CSVEDKTGTYNEQFF. The CDR3 DNA reads TGCAGCGTTGAAGATAAAACAGGTACCTACAATGAGCAGTTCTTC.

This rearrangement joins TRBV6-1 to TRBJ1-1; weak D call: TRBD1 (6 bases). The ends were cut back, 7 bases at V and 3 bases at J, with 12 bases in the middle. Looked up from germline, CDR1 is MNHNS and CDR2 is SASEGT. CDR3 length equals 13 residues. CDR3 amino acids: CASIRPGDTEAFF. DNA of the CDR3: TGTGCCAGCATCCGACCAGGGGACACTGAAGCTTTCTTT.

Turning to this clonotype: Relative to the germline gene, one junction end is altered; a read error may explain this. This chain joins TRBV7-3 and TRBJ2-3, with 7 bases aligning to TRBD1. Germline V CDR1 and CDR2: SGHTA, FQGTGA. The CDR3 totals 16 residues. CDR3 coding DNA: TGTGCCAGCAGCCAAGAGACAGGGTACAGCACACATACGCAGTATTTT. Encoded protein: CASSQETGYSTHTQYF.

V usage is TRBV29-1 and J usage is TRBJ2-7, with TRBD1 matching 9 bases. The CDR3 sequence is 14 residues long. V was pared by 1 base and J by 1 base, with 2 bases of the junction left unmatched. Germline V gives CDR1 SQVTM, CDR2 ANQGSEA. CDR3 amino acids: CSVEATGGSYEQYF. In DNA, the CDR3 is TGCAGCGTTGAAGCGACAGGGGGATCCTACGAGCAGTACTTC.

The chain uses TRBV5-1 and TRBJ2-3; D may correspond to TRBD1 or TRBD2 (6 bases each). The CDR3 extends over 15 amino acids. Trimming removed 4 bases at V and 2 bases at J, with 14 bases between. Germline CDR1 reads SGHRS; CDR2 reads YFSETQ. This CDR3 is CASSPRGEFTDTQYF. As DNA, the CDR3 is TGCGCCAGCAGCCCGAGGGGGGAATTCACAGATACGCAGTATTTT. Full variable domain (remainder filled in from reference TRBV5-1 and TRBJ2-3): KAGVTQTPRYLIKTRGQQVTLSCSPISGHRSVSWYQQTPGQGLQFLFEYFSETQRNKGNFPGRFSGRQFSNSRSEMNVSTLELGDSALYLCASSPRGEFTDTQYFGPGTRLTVL.

V and J are TRBV5-6 and TRBJ2-3; tentatively, D is TRBD2 (6 bases). Between the trimmed V and J ends, which lost 0 bases and 8 bases, there was a span of 16 bases. CDR1 SGHDT and CDR2 YYEEEE come from the germline V gene. The CDR3 totals 15 residues. CDR3 region: CASSLGLDAGSTQYF. CDR3 sequence (DNA): TGTGCCAGCAGCTTGGGGCTCGACGCGGGGAGTACGCAGTATTTT.

The V and J genes are TRBV29-1 and TRBJ2-1, with a tentative D call TRBD2 (7 bases). Germline lookup yields CDR1 SQVTM and CDR2 ANQGSEA. Trimming took 7 bases from V and 7 from J, leaving 14 bases between them. The CDR3 sequence is 12 residues long. The CDR3 here is CSGEGGWNEQFF. In DNA form, the CDR3 reads TGCAGCGGGGAGGGGGGTTGGAATGAGCAGTTCTTC.

The CDR3 nucleotides read TGTGCCAGCAGTTTACCCCCTTCTTATACTTTCTTT. This translates into CASSLPPSYTFF. The V call is TRBV28, the J call TRBJ1-1; no firm D call. Germline V gives CDR1 MDHEN, CDR2 SYDVKM. V lost 2 bases and J lost 12, with 13 bases in between. CDR3 length: 12 residues.

The chain combines TRBV5-1 with TRBJ2-1; TRBD2 matches at 7 bases. Germline-derived CDR1 and CDR2 are SGHRS and YFSETQ. V shed 3 bases, J shed 5 bases, and the junction held 8 bases outside the gene matches. The CDR3 totals 15 residues. The CDR3 region has the DNA TGCGCCAGCAGCTGGACCGGGACTAATAACAATGAGCAGTTCTTC. Encoded protein: CASSWTGTNNNEQFF.

In its sample, this clonotype was seen a few times. J is TRBJ1-1 and V is TRBV29-1; D is perhaps TRBD1 (6 bases). Germline values: CDR1 SQVTM, CDR2 ANQGSEA. The CDR3 runs 13 residues. V dropped 6 bases and J dropped 1 base, with 12 bases sitting between them. The CDR3 is CSVGKTGNTEAFF. The CDR3 coding sequence is TGCAGCGTCGGTAAGACAGGGAACACTGAAGCTTTCTTT.

The chain uses TRBV6-1 and TRBJ1-1; D uncertain. Trimming pared 5 bases from V and 2 bases from J, leaving 15 bases between. Germline CDR1 MNHNS, CDR2 SASEGT. The CDR3 runs 15 residues. CDR3 DNA: TGTGCCAGCAGTCGAATGAGCAGGCCAAACACTGAAGCTTTCTTT. Translating it yields CASSRMSRPNTEAFF.

The chain has TRBV12-3 or TRBV12-4 and TRBJ2-1, with 13 positions matching TRBD2. Trimming removed 3 bases from V and 6 bases from J; junction bases left unmatched: 23. CDR3 size: 22 residues. The CDR3 here is CASSFGPRGLAGSLTPSNEQFF. The CDR3 coding sequence is TGTGCCAGCAGTTTTGGCCCGCGGGGACTAGCGGGATCCCTTACCCCGAGCAATGAGCAGTTCTTC.

The rearrangement uses TRBV5-6 and TRBJ1-6; D is possibly TRBD1 (5 bases). The CDR3 spans 14 residues. Germline CDR1 SGHDT, CDR2 YYEEEE. V shed 7 bases and J shed 0 bases, with 8 bases lying between them. The CDR3 loop reads CASVDSSYNSPLHF. The DNA of the CDR3 is TGTGCCAGCGTCGACAGCTCCTATAATTCACCCCTCCACTTT.

This rearrangement joins TRBV9 to TRBJ2-7; TRBD2 might be the D (5 bases). The germline V gene encodes CDR1 SGDLS and CDR2 YYNGEE. V was trimmed by 0 bases and J by 5 bases, leaving 9 bases between them. This CDR3 has 13 residues. CDR3 sequence (DNA): TGTGCCAGCAGCGTAGGAGGGCAGCACGAGCAGTACTTC. Translating gives CASSVGGQHEQYF.

The chain uses TRBV5-1 and TRBJ2-2; D not resolved. Trimming took off 2 bases at V and 4 bases at J, with 6 bases between the two ends. The CDR3 covers 13 residues. Germline V lookup: CDR1 SGHRS, CDR2 YFSETQ. CDR3 loop: CASSFQTTGELFF. For the CDR3, the DNA is TGCGCCAGCAGCTTCCAGACCACCGGGGAGCTGTTTTTT. The variable domain in full, completed from reference TRBV5-1 and TRBJ2-2, reads KAGVTQTPRYLIKTRGQQVTLSCSPISGHRSVSWYQQTPGQGLQFLFEYFSETQRNKGNFPGRFSGRQFSNSRSEMNVSTLELGDSALYLCASSFQTTGELFFGEGSRLTVL.

This clonotype was counted between two and nine times. The chain combines TRBV10-1 with TRBJ1-1; no definite D call. CDR1 and CDR2 (germline): WNHNN, SYGVQD (reference sequence). Trimming removed 3 bases from V and 1 base from J, with 15 bases in between. CDR3 size: 16 residues. CDR3: CASSDIEGTGNTEAFF. In nucleotides, the CDR3 is TGCGCCAGCAGTGATATCGAGGGAACGGGGAACACTGAAGCTTTCTTT.

The chain links TRBV11-3 to TRBJ2-1, with D perhaps matching TRBD2 (6 bases). The V gene's germline CDR1 is SGHNT and CDR2 YENEEA. This CDR3 contains 14 residues. Trimming left V 0 bases short and J 10 bases short, with 13 bases between. Written as DNA, the CDR3 is TGTGCCAGCAGCTTAGAGCGCGGGATAGGCGAGCAGTTCTTC. Translation gives CASSLERGIGEQFF. The entire variable domain, with the rest obtained from reference TRBV11-3 and TRBJ2-1, is as follows: EAGVVQSPRYKIIEKKQPVAFWCNPISGHNTLYWYLQNLGQGPELLIRYENEEAVDDSQLPKDRFSAERLKGVDSTLKIQPAELGDSAVYLCASSLERGIGEQFFGPGTRLTVL.

The chain carries TRBV5-1 and TRBJ2-1; TRBD1 might be the D (5 bases). The germline V gene has CDR1 SGHRS and CDR2 YFSETQ. V lost 0 bases to trimming and J lost 2 bases, with 9 bases between them. This CDR3 region has 15 residues. The CDR3 DNA is TGCGCCAGCAGCTTGGCCCAGGGAACCTACAATGAGCAGTTCTTC. It is translated as CASSLAQGTYNEQFF.

This chain uses TRBV29-1 with TRBJ2-2; D is unresolved. This CDR3 comprises 12 residues. V was cut by 7 bases and J by 1 base, with 7 bases left in between. Germline loops: CDR1 SQVTM, CDR2 ANQGSEA. The CDR3 nucleotides are TGCAGCGGTAAAAAGAACACCGGGGAGCTGTTTTTT. It translates to CSGKKNTGELFF.

V usage is TRBV7-3 and J usage is TRBJ1-1, with a weak D call TRBD1 (6 bases). Trimming cost V 4 bases and J 0 bases, with 12 bases left between them. Germline lookup yields CDR1 SGHTA and CDR2 FQGTGA. This CDR3 is 15 amino acids long. This chain's CDR3 is CASSSSGTMNTEAFF. The CDR3 DNA follows: TGTGCCAGCAGCTCCTCCGGGACAATGAACACTGAAGCTTTCTTT.

V and J are TRBV11-1 and TRBJ2-3; 11 bases map to TRBD2. This CDR3 comprises 15 residues. The V segment lost 6 bases and the J segment 1 base; nucleotides outside the gene matches: 3. The germline V gene has CDR1 SGHAT and CDR2 FQDESV (reference sequence). Written as DNA, the CDR3 is TGTGCCAGCAGACCGGGACTAGCGGGCACAGATACGCAGTATTTT. This sequence encodes CASRPGLAGTDTQYF. Full variable domain (remainder filled in from reference TRBV11-1 and TRBJ2-3): EAEVAQSPRYKITEKSQAVAFWCDPISGHATLYWYRQILGQGPELLVQFQDESVVDDSQLPKDRFSAERLKGVDSTLKIQPAELGDSAMYLCASRPGLAGTDTQYFGPGTRLTVL.

The chain combines TRBV28 with TRBJ2-1; unclear D gene. The CDR3 runs 12 residues. Germline-derived CDR1 and CDR2 are MDHEN and SYDVKM. Trimming shortened V by 4 bases and J by 8 bases, and 9 bases separated the two germline ends. DNA of the CDR3: TGTGCCAGCAGTTCCAACAGCGATGAGCAGTTCTTC. Translated: CASSSNSDEQFF. The complete variable domain, with remaining parts taken from reference TRBV28 and TRBJ2-1, reads DVKVTQSSRYLVKRTGEKVFLECVQDMDHENMFWYRQDPGLGLRLIYFSYDVKMKEKGDIPEGYSVSREKKERFSLILESASTNQTSMYLCASSSNSDEQFFGPGTRLTVL.

The chain recombines TRBV15 with TRBJ2-5; perhaps TRBD1 as D (6 bases). The V end lost 2 bases, the J end lost 4 bases, and 20 bases lay between the germline ends. The CDR3 loop spans 17 amino acids. Germline loops: CDR1 LNHNV, CDR2 YYDKDF (reference sequence). CDR3 sequence (DNA): TGTGCCACCAGCAGAACCAGTCATGTACAGGGTCGAGAGACCCAGTACTTC. Translated, it gives CATSRTSHVQGRETQYF. Variable domain in full (rest from reference TRBV15 and TRBJ2-5): DAMVIQNPRYQVTQFGKPVTLSCSQTLNHNVMYWYQQKSSQAPKLLFHYYDKDFNNEADTPDNFQSRRPNTSFCFLDIRSPGLGDTAMYLCATSRTSHVQGRETQYFGPGTRLLVL.